This TCR beta chain was recovered during a study of blood T cells in healthy people across ages (dated by TCRdb to between 2014 and 2017). Concerning the study at large: Template switching captured roughly one uniquely barcoded TCR beta cDNA molecule per two T cells in model experiments. The donors were split into four age groups: young (average about 16 years), middle-aged (about 40), aged (more than 55) and long-lived (over 75). Using the same blood draw, the study looked at two additional independent replicas of 1 million unique cDNA reads for two donors, one aged 18 to 29 and the other aged 80 or older. The study measured age-related changes in TCR beta repertoire diversity using deep sequencing normalized with unique cDNA molecular identifiers. Donors of different ages were randomly distributed across sequencing lanes to avoid experimental bias. Study-wide findings and limitations: Donor CMV infection status was unknown, potentially confounding age-related changes in expanded clonotypes. Estimates of total diversity from one million sequenced T cells were regarded as lower bounds and underestimates. As age increased, observed TCR beta diversity per million T cells dropped in a roughly linear way, and a significant reduction was already evident by age 40. Compared with the aged group, more naive CD4+ T cells, fewer expanded clones and increased TCR diversity were shown by the long-lived group, suggesting age selection. Since profiling was done on bulk unsorted PBMCs, naive and antigen-experienced compartments could not be conclusively compared. The percentage of naive T cells measured by flow cytometry correlated strongly with observed TCR beta diversity.

As for this clonotype: Its antigen has not been determined. Base qualities were left out, and no much larger clone turns up one base away.

Preparation of the library involved 5' RACE. Sequencing instrument: Illumina HiSeq 2500. A second PCR of 7 to 11 cycles was run with a J-beta primer mix and a sample-barcoded 5' primer. Each TCR beta cDNA molecule received a unique molecular identifier from a template-switch 5' adaptor carrying 12 random nucleotides. At least 3 million CDR3-containing paired-end reads were obtained from each sample. The Mint cDNA synthesis kit, primed by a TRBC-specific oligonucleotide, was used to synthesize first-strand cDNA from all RNA. All cDNA was treated with uracil-DNA glycosylase and then went through a first 18-cycle PCR with the universal primers M1SS and BC2_uni_R. In the authors' own workflow: For normalization, 1 million high-quality reads, each with a distinct molecular identifier, were randomly selected from each sample. Reads sharing molecular identifiers were discarded rather than binned into consensus sequences. MiTCR, with a Q25 quality threshold and the strictest error-elimination algorithm, was used for CDR3 identification, clonotype clustering and error correction. A nonparametric unseen species model using Euler transformation provided a lower-bound estimate of total TCR beta diversity. TCRdb reprocessed the public reads (quality trimming at Q25 with fastp, clone calling with MiXCR) and kept in-frame beta chains. Under each unique CDR3 protein, matching rows form one entry showing the most common genes and DNA. TCRdb, not the authors, supplied the V and J calls. The sample table contains 550,000 to 600,000 distinct CDR3 sequences; only one count was recorded for roughly 28% of them. The ten largest clones capture around 18% of the sample.

Systemically healthy Caucasian individuals from Russia, approximately 39 in total and aged roughly 6 to 95 years, were included as donors. Roughly 11 milliliters of peripheral blood were drawn from each donor into EDTA-treated Vacutainer tubes. Ficoll-Paque density-gradient centrifugation was used to isolate PBMCs, with at least 7 million obtained per sample. Total RNA was extracted from PBMCs with Trizol reagent, with at least 5.5 micrograms obtained per sample. For every donor, an aliquot of PBMCs went through flow cytometry to measure the percentages of naive CD45RAhigh/CD27high T cells. The cysteine opens and the phenylalanine closes a CDR3 of 10 amino acids. The DNA shown is the 30-base CDR3, in frame from base 1. CDR1 and CDR2 were assigned from the germline V gene as SQVTM and ANQGSEA. The V and J ends are trimmed by 7 bases and 7 bases, leaving 8 bases between them.

Sequences were obtained from blood. The clonotype originates from a woman aged 65 to 85 in good health. The chain employs TRBV29-1 and TRBJ2-1, with no reliable assignment of the D segment. The sequence in DNA is TGCAGCGCGTCGTGGAATGAGCAGTTCTTC. Its coded protein is CSASWNEQFF.